This entry describes one TCR beta chain. Germline V gives CDR1 MDHEN, CDR2 SYDVKM. This CDR3 has 11 amino acids. Trimming cost V 7 bases and J 1 base, with 5 bases left between them. The data were taken from a study of cytomegalovirus exposure and HLA in healthy donors. The primer mix had 60 Vbeta and 13 Jbeta primers. The table came from immunoSEQ multiplex PCR; TCRdb's copy has only in-frame clones and leaves some out. The sample has under 150,000 clones; just under 85% are singletons. Sequenced input: PBMCs. J is TRBJ2-7 and V is TRBV28; D gene ambiguous. This TCR derives from a man aged 40-50 years in good health and CMV-seropositive. The CDR3 region is CASKTSYEQYF. The CDR3 coding sequence is TGTGCCAGCAAAACATCCTACGAGCAGTACTTC.